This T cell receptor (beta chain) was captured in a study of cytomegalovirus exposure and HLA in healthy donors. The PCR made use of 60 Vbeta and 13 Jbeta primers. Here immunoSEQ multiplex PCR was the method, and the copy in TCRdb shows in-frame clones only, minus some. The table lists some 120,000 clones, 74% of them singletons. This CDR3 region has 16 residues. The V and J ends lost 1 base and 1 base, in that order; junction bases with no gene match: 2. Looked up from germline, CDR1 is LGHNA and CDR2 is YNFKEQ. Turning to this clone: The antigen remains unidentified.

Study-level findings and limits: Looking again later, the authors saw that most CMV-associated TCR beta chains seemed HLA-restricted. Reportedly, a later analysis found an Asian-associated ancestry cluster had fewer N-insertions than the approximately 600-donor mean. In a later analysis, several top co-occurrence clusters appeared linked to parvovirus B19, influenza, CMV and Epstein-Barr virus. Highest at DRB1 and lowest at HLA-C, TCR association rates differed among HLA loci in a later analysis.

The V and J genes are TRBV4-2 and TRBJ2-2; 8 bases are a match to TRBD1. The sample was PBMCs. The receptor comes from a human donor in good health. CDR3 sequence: CASSQGDRRNTGELFF. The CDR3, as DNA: TGTGCCAGCAGCCAAGGGGACAGGAGGAACACCGGGGAGCTGTTTTTT.